Each of the 12 T cell receptor beta chains below was sequenced from the same sample in a study of cytomegalovirus exposure and HLA in healthy donors. Primers: 60 Vbeta forward and 13 Jbeta reverse. Profiling relied on immunoSEQ multiplex PCR, and the TCRdb table lists in-frame clones only, not all of them. The table includes 100,000 to 150,000 clones, over 60% detected once. The sequenced sample consisted of PBMCs. These receptor sequences come from a woman between 40 and 55 years old in good health and CMV-seropositive.

This clone was seen just once. V gene TRBV18 combines with J gene TRBJ2-5; D possibly corresponds to TRBD2 (5 bases). Germline CDR1 KGHSH, CDR2 LQKENI. The CDR3 length is 14 residues. V dropped 6 bases and J dropped 4 bases, with 15 bases sitting between them. The CDR3 spells CASSIRAAGETQYF. For the CDR3, the DNA is TGTGCCAGCTCGATTCGGGCCGCGGGAGAGACCCAGTACTTC. The full variable domain, in which reference TRBV18 and TRBJ2-5 provide the parts outside the CDR3, is NAGVMQNPRHLVRRRGQEARLRCSPMKGHSHVYWYRQLPEEGLKFMVYLQKENIIDESGMPKERFSAEFPKEGPSILRIQQVVRGDSAAYFCASSIRAAGETQYFGPGTRLLVL.

This clone was seen a few times. CDR3: CASSWGIPSGRRTYEQYF. In nucleotides, the CDR3 is TGTGCCAGCAGCTGGGGAATACCGAGCGGGAGGAGGACCTACGAGCAGTACTTC. The rearrangement links TRBV7-2 to TRBJ2-7, with 9 bases matching TRBD2. Looked up from germline, CDR1 is SGHTA and CDR2 is FQGNSA. The length of the CDR3 is 18 residues. The ends lost 4 bases at V and 2 bases at J; junction bases unmatched: 15.

J is TRBJ2-7 and V is TRBV15; TRBD1 might be the D (6 bases). Germline V gene sequence: CDR1 LNHNV, CDR2 YYDKDF (reference sequence). The CDR3 sequence is 13 residues long. Trimming left V 3 bases short and J 7 bases short, with 13 bases between. CDR3 coding DNA: TGTGCCACCAGCAGTCCGGGTACAGGGGAGCAGTACTTC. Encoded protein: CATSSPGTGEQYF.

The J gene is TRBJ2-2, the V gene TRBV9; perhaps TRBD2 as D (5 bases). Per the germline V gene, CDR1 is SGDLS and CDR2 is YYNGEE. This CDR3 spans 14 amino acids. V lost 0 bases, J lost 6 bases, and 9 bases lay in between. In DNA, the CDR3 is TGTGCCAGCAGCGTAGAGGAGAGGGCCGGGGAGCTGTTTTTT. It specifies CASSVEERAGELFF.

This chain links TRBV27 with TRBJ2-1; a possible D gene is TRBD2 (6 bases). Trimming stripped 3 bases from V and 4 bases from J, with 13 bases between. The germline V gene has CDR1 MNHEY and CDR2 SMNVEV (reference sequence). There are 15 residues in the CDR3. Written as DNA, the CDR3 is TGTGCCAGCAGTTTGGGCGGGGCGTTTTACAATGAGCAGTTCTTC. It codes for CASSLGGAFYNEQFF.

The chain is built from TRBV28 and TRBJ2-5; D remains unclear. The V end lost 7 bases, the J end lost 5 bases, and 11 bases lay between the germline ends. The CDR3 sequence is 12 residues long. In germline, CDR1 is MDHEN, CDR2 SYDVKM. CDR3 DNA sequence: TGTGCCAGCAAATCTTTATTGGAGACCCAGTACTTC. This gives the protein CASKSLLETQYF.

The chain is built from TRBV29-1 and TRBJ2-5, with D unresolved. This CDR3 is built from 10 residues. Germline assignment: CDR1 SQVTM and CDR2 ANQGSEA. The V end was cut by 6 bases, the J end by 7 bases, with 9 bases between. In DNA, the CDR3 is TGCAGCGTGCAGGAAGTGACCCAGTACTTC. This gives the protein CSVQEVTQYF.

The CDR3 DNA follows: TGTGCCAGCAGTTTACCTTCGATAGCGGGTAGCACAGATACGCAGTATTTT. Its translation: CASSLPSIAGSTDTQYF. This chain joins TRBV27 and TRBJ2-3, with 7 bases aligning to TRBD2. The CDR3 totals 17 residues. V shed 2 bases and J 0 bases; nucleotides not matched to a gene: 8. Germline CDR1 is MNHEY and CDR2 is SMNVEV (reference sequence).

The gene calls are TRBV5-1 and TRBJ2-3, with 10 positions matching TRBD2. This CDR3 has 16 residues. The germline gives CDR1 SGHRS, CDR2 YFSETQ. Trimming took 3 bases from V and 5 from J; bases not matched to a gene: 9. The CDR3 region is CASSSGLARVRDTQYF. The CDR3 bases are TGCGCCAGCAGCTCGGGACTAGCGAGGGTCCGAGATACGCAGTATTTT.

In this sample, this clone is medium-sized. This chain joins TRBV4-1 and TRBJ2-5; 8 nucleotides match TRBD2. CDR1 and CDR2 (germline): MGHRA, YSYEKL. V lost 5 bases to trimming and J lost 5 bases; unmatched junction nucleotides: 10. The CDR3 contains 15 residues. Written as DNA, the CDR3 is TGCGCCAGCAGCGAGGGACTAGTAATCCGGGAGACCCAGTACTTC. It is translated as CASSEGLVIRETQYF.

The gene calls are TRBV7-9 and TRBJ2-7; 7 bases line up with TRBD2. The end of the DNA is better explained by TRBJ2-1, so the J call may be wrong. This CDR3 spans 15 amino acids. Germline V gene data show CDR1 as SEHNR and CDR2 as FQNEAQ (reference sequence). Written as DNA, the CDR3 is TGTGCCAGCAGCCCCCCGGGGGGAGCGGGCAATGAGCAGTTCTTC. It yields the protein CASSPPGGAGNEQFF.

The chain links TRBV30 to TRBJ2-3; possibly TRBD2 for D (6 bases). Trimming cost V 3 bases and J 6 bases, with 13 bases left between them. CDR1 and CDR2 (germline): GTSNPN, SVGIG (reference sequence). The CDR3 covers 13 residues. The DNA for the CDR3 is TGTGCCTGGAGCGGGCCACGGGGGGATACGCAGTATTTT. Translated, it gives CAWSGPRGDTQYF.